This T cell receptor beta chain came from a study of vaccination and CD4 T cells after COVID-19. About the study: The stimulus for the cells was overlapping spike peptides derived from SARS-CoV-2, HCoV-NL63, HCoV-OC43 and HCoV-229E.

With 2 bases removed from V and 0 bases from J, the gap between germline ends came to 3 bases. The CDR3 is 13 residues long. The germline CDR1 and CDR2 sequences are SGHTA and FQGNSA. The assay that was used to sequence DNA from cultured CD4+ T cells was the Oncomine TCR Beta short-read assay. TCRdb re-derived calls from the PCR reads in MiXCR, one entry per CDR3 protein. The table has some 9,000 distinct CDR3 sequences, about 70% seen once; the top ten hold around 10%. Notes on this clonotype: Its antigen is as yet unknown.

Regarding treatment: approximately nine-day PBMC culture with coronavirus spike peptide pools or control peptides (ViraFEST assay). ViraFEST expanded antigen-specific T cells with peptide pools, then sequenced TCRs. PCR positivity was dated March to December 2020, before US Alpha, Beta and Delta variants. Per-well cultures of roughly 2 million PBMCs received about 9.5 IU/ml IL-2 and around 10 ug/ml peptide pools. The clonotype comes from a human donor who had recovered from COVID-19. This chain joins TRBV7-2 and TRBJ2-3; D ambiguous. The sequences come from CD4+ T cells from blood, cultured in vitro, collected before SARS-CoV-2 vaccination. This chain's CDR3 is CASSLSSTDTQYF. CDR3 bases: TGTGCCAGCAGCTTATCGAGCACAGATACGCAGTATTTT.